This TCR beta chain was identified in a study of blood T cell repertoires in COVID-19. Study-level background: T cells, B-cell-depleted T cells, or PBMCs supplied cDNA or gDNA.

Methods used by the authors: Amplification of reference gene primers provided the estimated nucleated cell counts. Sequencing was performed with immunoSEQ multiplex PCR; in TCRdb, only in-frame clones are kept and a portion is missing. D and trimming were read from the DNA, whereas the V and J calls and clone size are those reported in that table. The sample has tens of thousands of clones, about 80% seen once. Seattle enrolled patients during active infection and tracked them longitudinally. Deletions cut 4 bases from V and 3 bases from J, with 12 bases between. The V gene's germline CDR1 is LGHNA and CDR2 YSLEER. The length of the CDR3 is 15 residues.

This clonotype originated in a man aged 50 to 60 with COVID-19, enrolled during active disease. Sequenced sample: peripheral blood. The chain combines TRBV4-3 with TRBJ1-4; D remains unclear. The CDR3 nucleotides read TGCGCCAGCAGCCTTACACCAACCGCTAATGAAAAACTGTTTTTT. This codes for CASSLTPTANEKLFF.